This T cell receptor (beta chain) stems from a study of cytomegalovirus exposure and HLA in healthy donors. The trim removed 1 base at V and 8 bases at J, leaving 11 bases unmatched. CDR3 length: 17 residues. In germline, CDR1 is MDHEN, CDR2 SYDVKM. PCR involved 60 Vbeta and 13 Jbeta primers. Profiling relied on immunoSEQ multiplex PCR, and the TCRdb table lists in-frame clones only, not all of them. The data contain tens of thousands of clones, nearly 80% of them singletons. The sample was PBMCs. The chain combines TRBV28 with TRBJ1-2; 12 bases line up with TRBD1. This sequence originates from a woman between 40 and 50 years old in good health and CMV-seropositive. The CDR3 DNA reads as TGTGCCAGCAGTTTATTCCCGGGACAGGGGGCTCCAGGAGGCTACACCTTC. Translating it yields CASSLFPGQGAPGGYTF.